The source of this TCR beta chain is a study of T cell responses to AZD1222 COVID-19 vaccine (dated by TCRdb to about 2021). As for the study more broadly: AZD1222 recipients given second doses at about 4 weeks or at about 12 weeks were pooled, since spike-specific TCR depth and breadth were not found to differ between the two schedules. Trial participants were enrolled by age into 18-55, 56-69 and 70-plus year subgroups, with around 150, 28 and 57 TCR-sequenced participants respectively. TCR sequencing was performed for fewer than 250 trial participants, of whom some 200 were given two doses of AZD1222 and some 25 were given two doses of MenACWY control vaccine.

The germline V gene (reference sequence) specifies LNHDA as CDR1 and SQIVND as CDR2. Trimming accounts for 5 bases at V and 3 bases at J, while the number of junction bases matched to no gene is 10. The CDR3, from cysteine to phenylalanine, totals 16 residues. The DNA shown is the 48-base CDR3, in frame from base 1. The CDR3 regions of human TCRbeta chains were analyzed by immunosequencing. In the source study's methods: Repertoire TCRs were matched against a reference library of SARS-CoV-2-specific TCRs generated with the MIRA antigen-specificity platform. Breadth was defined as the fraction of unique TCRs that were SARS-CoV-2-associated, and depth was defined as the fraction of total T cells that were SARS-CoV-2-associated. Each spike-specific TCR was assigned to its reactive spike region and to a CD4 or CD8 class using the MIRA data. Log10-transformed breadth and depth values were compared by one-way ANOVA with Sidak's multiple comparisons tests. The table was pulled from immuneACCESS by TCRdb, which kept in-frame rearrangements only. Such tables lose some clones; where checked, under half of the loss comes from unresolved V genes, and the rest has no known cause. V and J calls and clone size are copied from that table; D and trimming were computed from the DNA. For this sample the table gives around 120,000 clones, of which approximately 85% were detected only once. The ten biggest clones cover 1.5% to 2% of the sample.

The time point tag for this specimen amounts to: baseline before first vaccination. Vaccinee samples were obtained from the UK trials COV001 and COV002, which included a single-blind randomized controlled phase 2/3 trial of AZD1222 (ChAdOx1 nCoV-19) in healthy adults. For TCRbeta chain sequencing, PBMC samples from trial participants were taken at day 0 and at day 28 after the second dose. About this clone itself: No antigen is known for it. Base-call qualities are not available, and no considerably larger clone is one nucleotide away.

The research as a whole found: Because no samples from the day 14 peak response were available, repertoires could be characterized only after the peak T cell response. CD4 TCRs associated with the vaccine covered the entire spike protein, and the dominant responses were in regions 160-218 and 743-854. Conclusions about previously exposed vaccinees are limited, since just five to seven AZD1222 recipients were seropositive for SARS-CoV-2 at baseline. Participants were mostly white British and included more females than males, and it was suggested by the authors that clonal diversity may have been underestimated. In the small 56-69-year group, the increase in depth fell short of significance, most likely because of low power. After two AZD1222 doses, both the breadth and the depth of spike-specific TCRs were significantly higher than at day 0 and than in MenACWY recipients. Nearly half of unique spike-specific TCRs reportedly recognized epitopes outside regions mutated in the B.1.351 and B.1.1.7 variants.

Material: peripheral blood, obtained on day 0 of AZD1222 vaccination. This clonotype was sampled from an adult in good health. The chain was built from TRBV19 and TRBJ2-7, with 10 middle bases fitting TRBD1. The DNA is as follows: TGTGCCAGTAGTGGGGGACAGGGGATTAGGGGCTACGAGCAGTACTTC. Its translation is CASSGGQGIRGYEQYF.